These T cell receptor beta chains were read from a single sample in a study of post-analysis software for immune sequencing data. TCRdb independently ran MiXCR on the PCR reads; one entry per CDR3 protein. The table has 700,000 to 800,000 distinct CDR3 sequences, 25% to 30% seen once. The sequenced sample consisted of blood. The receptors derive from a girl aged 10 to 17 with multiple sclerosis. Each CDR3 is given with its conserved first and last residue. The D gene is left open where the match is weak. Some rows have no size entry. The others give once, few or many, or a class for an expanded clone.

clone size	V gene	D gene	J gene	CDR3 DNA	CDR3 protein
.	TRBV6-4	TRBD2	TRBJ2-5	TGTGCCAACAGTCCGTCCCCACTAGCGGGGGGGGAGACCCAGTACTTC	CANSPSPLAGGETQYF
few	TRBV7-8	.	TRBJ2-7	TGTGCCAGCAGCCGGACAGTAAACGAGCAGTACTTC	CASSRTVNEQYF
.	TRBV20-1	TRBD1	TRBJ2-7	TGCAGTGCTGAGTCAGGGGGCCGCGAGCAGTACTTC	CSAESGGREQYF
.	TRBV6-4	.	TRBJ2-1	TGTGCCAGCAGTGGACGGGGGGCCACGAGTGAGCAGTTCTTC	CASSGRGATSEQFF
.	TRBV6-2/TRBV6-3	TRBD1	TRBJ2-1	TGTGCCAGCTCTAGAGGGGGACAGGCATACAATGAGCAGTTCTTC	CASSRGGQAYNEQFF
.	TRBV6-1	.	TRBJ1-2	TGTGCCTGCAATCGGCAGAAGAGCTATGGCTACACCTTC	CACNRQKSYGYTF
.	TRBV6-5	.	TRBJ1-5	TGTGCCAGCAGTCCCCTCAGGTACCGGTGGGAGCCCCAGCATTTT	CASSPLRYRWEPQHF
few	TRBV10-2	.	TRBJ1-5	TGCGCCAGCACCGGTAACAGGGACAATCAGCCCCAGCATTTT	CASTGNRDNQPQHF
.	TRBV28	.	TRBJ2-3	TGTGCCACCAGAAGGGATGGGAAACCCGGGGATACGCAGTATTTT	CATRRDGKPGDTQYF
.	TRBV7-8	.	TRBJ2-3	TGTGCCAGCAGCTTAGGCCTCGTTAACCCAAGGACAGATACGCAGTATTTT	CASSLGLVNPRTDTQYF
.	TRBV28	.	TRBJ1-2	TGTGCCAGCAGTTTCGGGCTCAGGTTGGGTGGCTACACCTTC	CASSFGLRLGGYTF
.	TRBV7-9	TRBD1	TRBJ1-2	TGTGCCAGCAGCTTAGCAGGGGGCGGTCGCCTCTATGGCTACACCTTC	CASSLAGGGRLYGYTF
.	TRBV4-3	.	TRBJ2-1	TGCGCCAGCAGCCAAGAGAGGGTAGCGGTAAATTACAATGAGCAGTTCTTC	CASSQERVAVNYNEQFF
few	TRBV2	TRBD1	TRBJ2-3	TGTGCCAGCGGACAGGGGATTACAGATACGCAGTATTTT	CASGQGITDTQYF
.	TRBV13	.	TRBJ2-1	TGTGCCAGCAGCCCGAAGGTAGCGGTCCTGAGCAATGAGCAGTTCTTC	CASSPKVAVLSNEQFF
few	TRBV4-2	.	TRBJ2-3	TGTGCCAGCAGCCAAGATTATTCTGCGGCGCAGTATTTT	CASSQDYSAAQYF
.	TRBV12-3/TRBV12-4	.	TRBJ1-1	TGTGCCAGCAGCCCGGGACACAACACTGAAGCTTTCTTT	CASSPGHNTEAFF
.	TRBV20-1	.	TRBJ1-5	TGCAGTGCTAGATTCGGGTCGAGCAATCAGCCCCAGCATTTT	CSARFGSSNQPQHF
.	TRBV29-1	TRBD1	TRBJ2-1	TGCAGCGTGCGTTCCGGGGACAGGGCCCAAGGTGAGCAGTTCTTC	CSVRSGDRAQGEQFF
.	TRBV28	TRBD2	TRBJ2-1	TGTGCCAGCAGTTTATTCCCCCCCCTAGCGGGGGGCTACAATGAGCAGTTCTTC	CASSLFPPLAGGYNEQFF
.	TRBV29-1	TRBD1	TRBJ1-1	TGCAGCGTCACGGGACAGGGTTGGAGGACTGAAGCTTTCTTT	CSVTGQGWRTEAFF
.	TRBV28	TRBD2	TRBJ2-1	TGTGCCAGCAGTCTCCGACTAGCGGGATCGGGTGAGCAGTTCTTC	CASSLRLAGSGEQFF
.	TRBV6-1	.	TRBJ2-5	TGTGCCAGCAGCGTGGTGAAAGGCGGAGAGACCCAGTACTTC	CASSVVKGGETQYF
few	TRBV5-1	TRBD1	TRBJ2-3	TGCGCCAGCAGCTCCAAACAGGGGACCGGCACAGATACGCAGTATTTT	CASSSKQGTGTDTQYF
few	TRBV5-1	TRBD1	TRBJ2-7	TGCGCCAGCAGTCCCCGACAGGGCGCGAGGGTCGAGCAGTACTTC	CASSPRQGARVEQYF
few	TRBV10-2	TRBD2	TRBJ2-1	TGCGCCAGCAGGACTTGGGGACTAGCGGAAATATACAATGAGCAGTTCTTC	CASRTWGLAEIYNEQFF